This is a list of T cell receptor beta chains from one sample in a study of identical twins. Via MiXCR, TCRdb re-called the 5' RACE reads, giving one row per CDR3 protein. Of about 550,000 distinct CDR3 sequences in the sample, about a fifth are singletons; the top ten hold around 0.5%. The data also belong to a second study, concerning yellow fever vaccine responses in identical twins.

The material sequenced was CD4+ T cells sorted from blood. The receptors were gathered from a woman younger than 30 in good health. The CDR3 runs from the conserved cysteine through the conserved F or W. Expanded clones are given a class, and other clones once, few, many or no size at all.

V gene	clone size	CDR3 protein
TRBV5-1	NA	CASSWRQGSFETQYF
TRBV10-3	NA	CAISESGRSSTDTQYF
TRBV6-1	few	CASRSGTHTGELFF
TRBV12-3/TRBV12-4	NA	CASSKGRTNTEAFF
TRBV27	NA	CASIRRGLAGEEQYF
TRBV15	NA	CATSRDAGYSNQPQHF
TRBV14	few	CASSPDPGRSYEQYF
TRBV6-1	NA	CATRGQPYNEQFF
TRBV10-3	NA	CAIRRGSGSTPGELFF
TRBV19	few	CASKREQGVGYTF
TRBV27	NA	CASSPLPDSRNSPLHF
TRBV4-1	NA	CASSQLSGGAGANVLTF
TRBV27	NA	CASQQALGGAQYF
TRBV10-3	NA	CAISEGGDTEAFF
TRBV3-1	few	CASSQVTGGPYNEQFF
TRBV15	few	CATSRSGQGFSDTQYF
TRBV10-3	few	CAISESLTQEQYF
TRBV5-1	NA	CASSLGGTHSPLHF
TRBV29-1	NA	CSVEGTSGGTLETQYF
TRBV10-3	NA	CAIADLQTDGYTF
TRBV2	few	CASSAEGSSEQFF
TRBV7-2	few	CASSLTGIYNSPLHF
TRBV28	NA	CASRQGGYQETQYF
TRBV12-3/TRBV12-4	few	CASRRGTSSEQFF
TRBV3-1	few	CASSLSGGRVDTQYF
TRBV10-3	NA	CAIRSGLEGGDEQFF
TRBV29-1	NA	CSVRWGTGETQYF
TRBV5-1	NA	CASSLVGQGGKMDEQYF
TRBV2	few	CASSEARKGETEAFF
TRBV2	few	CASTSSGKGGELFF
TRBV10-3	NA	CAISEVGGSVRDTQYF
TRBV19	NA	CASSLLGTSGGFISYNEQFF
TRBV20-1	few	CSAGRAGNTEAFF
TRBV28	few	CASSETVTYEQYF
TRBV5-1	few	CASSSLAGGRLYEQFF
TRBV5-1	NA	CASSSGYGLSEQYF
TRBV12-3/TRBV12-4	few	CASSKRQGSEQYF
TRBV10-3	NA	CAIRGQGGQPQHF
TRBV7-2	many	CASSPSGLSSYEQYF
TRBV5-1	NA	CASSPQGATNYGYTF
TRBV6-5	NA	CASSSFGYNEQFF
TRBV4-1	few	CASSSNRGRKGNEQFF
TRBV3-1	NA	CASMTSGSSYNEQFF
TRBV28	NA	CASKTNLAGDYNEQFF
TRBV20-1	NA	CSASKGSTSTDTQYF
TRBV20-1	few	CSAGTGSSYEQYF
TRBV9	few	CASSVAVGGYNEQFF
TRBV20-1	NA	CSASPGGPRETQYF
TRBV12-3/TRBV12-4	NA	CASSLRGPETQYF
TRBV11-2	NA	CASSLETVRVEQFF
TRBV20-1	few	CSARSGRAYNEQFF
TRBV6-5	few	CASSYGTARYNEQFF
TRBV5-4	few	CASSFKGNEKLFF
TRBV6-1	NA	CASRRYGGGYQETQYF
TRBV9	few	CASSVGPAMTSGRFDTDTQYF
TRBV12-3/TRBV12-4	NA	CASSFSGQFRASPLHF